One and the same sample provided the 9 T cell receptor beta chains below, sequenced in a study of blood T cells in healthy people across ages. Next came a second PCR, run for about 7 to 12 cycles, which used a sample-barcoded 5' primer along with a J-beta primer mix. TCRdb re-derived calls from the 5' RACE reads in MiXCR, one entry per CDR3 protein. The sample yields 950,000 to 1,200,000 distinct CDR3 sequences, 35% to 40% seen once. Sequenced material: blood. The receptors derive from a man aged 18 to 30 in good health.

The J gene is TRBJ2-1, the V gene TRBV5-1, with D possibly called TRBD1 or TRBD2 (5 bases each). Between the trimmed V and J ends, which lost 0 bases and 13 bases, there was a span of 14 bases. In germline, CDR1 is SGHRS, CDR2 YFSETQ. CDR3 length equals 13 residues. The CDR3 nucleotides are TGCGCCAGCAGCTTGGACGACTTGGGGACCCAGTTCTTC. Protein product: CASSLDDLGTQFF.

The count of this clonotype is one. This sequence joins TRBV9 and TRBJ2-1; a weak D match, TRBD2 (7 bases). This CDR3 has 15 residues. Germline assignment: CDR1 SGDLS and CDR2 YYNGEE. V shed 3 bases and J shed 10 bases, with 20 bases lying between them. CDR3 sequence reads: CASSGRGGPGVEQFF. The CDR3 DNA is TGTGCCAGCAGCGGAAGGGGGGGGCCTGGCGTAGAGCAGTTCTTC.

This clonotype occurred once. The V gene is TRBV27, the J gene TRBJ1-6; no clear D. This CDR3 comprises 13 residues. Trimming took off 8 bases at V and 13 bases at J, with 18 bases between the two ends. The germline V gene has CDR1 MNHEY and CDR2 SMNVEV (reference sequence). The CDR3 bases are TGTGCCAGCCGGACTGAAGGGTTAACGCCCCTCCACTTT. Translated, it gives CASRTEGLTPLHF.

This clonotype was recorded at least ten times. V and J are TRBV20-1 and TRBJ2-7; 7 nucleotides match TRBD1. With V trimmed by 3 bases and J by 1 base, 3 bases remained unmatched. Germline values: CDR1 DFQATT, CDR2 SNEGSKA (reference sequence). CDR3 length: 13 amino acids. In DNA form, the CDR3 reads TGCAGTGCTAGCCGGGACAGTTCCTACGAGCAGTACTTC. Translated, it gives CSASRDSSYEQYF.

In regard to this clonotype: The junction does not match germline at one end; this may be a read error. The chain uses TRBV18 and TRBJ2-2; D is ambiguous. Germline CDR1 and CDR2: KGHSH and LQKENI. The CDR3 is 15 amino acids. The DNA of the CDR3 is TGTGCCGGCTCACCAGGCGGTATCAACACCGGGGAGCTGTTTTTT. It codes for CAGSPGGINTGELFF.

This clonotype showed up just a few times. V gene TRBV4-1 combines with J gene TRBJ1-2; the D gene is possibly TRBD1 (5 bases). V shed 0 bases and J shed 13 bases, with 12 bases lying between them. Germline CDR1 is MGHRA and CDR2 is YSYEKL. This CDR3 spans 12 amino acids. The CDR3 DNA reads as TGCGCCAGCAGCCAAGAGAGAGGGGTGAGCACCTTC. Translation: CASSQERGVSTF.

The V gene is TRBV15, the J gene TRBJ1-5; no clear D gene. The V and J ends lost 3 bases and 4 bases respectively, with 13 bases between them. The germline V gene encodes CDR1 LNHNV and CDR2 YYDKDF (reference sequence). The CDR3 contains 15 residues. CDR3 in amino acids: CATSSVRALNQPQHF. CDR3 nucleotides: TGTGCCACCAGCAGCGTCCGGGCCTTGAATCAGCCCCAGCATTTT.

The V gene is TRBV7-2, the J gene TRBJ2-3; possibly TRBD2 for D (7 bases). V was trimmed by 1 base and J by 2 bases, leaving 13 bases between them. Germline-derived CDR1 and CDR2 are SGHTA and FQGNSA. The CDR3 runs to 16 residues. The CDR3 reads CASSLGRGLNTDTQYF. The CDR3 region has the DNA TGTGCCAGCAGCTTAGGGCGGGGGCTCAACACAGATACGCAGTATTTT.

This chain connects TRBV6-2 or TRBV6-3 to TRBJ2-1, with TRBD2 matching 8 bases. The junction had 11 bases not matched to a gene; V was cut back by 6 bases and J by 4 bases. Germline V gene data show CDR1 as MNHEY and CDR2 as SVGEGT. The CDR3 contains 16 residues. CDR3 nucleotide sequence: TGTGCCAGCAGGCCCCGGGAAGCGGGGGATTACAATGAGCAGTTCTTC. Its protein is CASRPREAGDYNEQFF.